This TCR beta chain originates from a study of T cells in Graves' hyperthyroidism and ophthalmopathy. Study conclusions and caveats: Blood samples included most of the expanded thyroid clonotypes exceeding 0.001.

Trimming cost V 5 bases and J 8 bases; bases outside gene matches: 5. This CDR3 spans 13 amino acids. Looked up from germline, CDR1 is SGHTA and CDR2 is FQGNSA. Note on this clonotype: Antigen specificity is unknown.

Diagnoses used clinical symptoms, serum thyroxine and TRAb, thyroid ultrasound and orbital computed tomography. Amplified TCR beta CDR3 regions came from RNA transcripts. First-round RT-PCR targeting the TCR CDR3 was performed with the HTBI primer set. TCRdb re-called the multiplex PCR reads through MiXCR, storing one row per CDR3 protein. The table includes hundreds of thousands of distinct CDR3 sequences, more than 45% detected once. The chain links TRBV7-2 to TRBJ2-2, with 7 bases aligning to TRBD1. Sequenced: peripheral blood or thyroid tissue (not recorded which). This receptor was taken from a woman aged 18-29 years with Graves' hyperthyroidism. CDR3 DNA sequence: TGTGCCAGCAGCCAGCCAGGGGGTGGGGAGCTGTTTTTT. It is translated as CASSQPGGGELFF.